This T cell receptor beta chain was sequenced in a study of cytomegalovirus exposure and HLA in healthy donors. Looking at the study overall: Ancestry clustering placed 70% to 90% of under 450 genotyped donors in the Caucasian-associated cluster.

Notes on the study in general: Reportedly, HLA-A and HLA-B alleles of most subjects were accurately predicted from TCR beta.

Donors consisted of healthy bone marrow donors. Germline V CDR1 and CDR2: SGHVS, FQNEAQ. V gave up 5 bases and J gave up 6 bases; unmatched junction bases: 14. The CDR3 extends over 17 amino acids. PCR amplification relied on 60 Vbeta primers (plus 13 Jbeta primers). Authors' processing steps: Around 9.9 million shared chains were among the about 80 million unique TCR beta chains that a later analysis counted. Libraries were prepared by immunoSEQ multiplex PCR; TCRdb keeps only in-frame clonotypes and omits some of them. V and J calls plus clone size are reproduced from that table; the DNA served to infer D and trimming. The sample includes 150,000 to 250,000 clones, 82% of them seen just once. As to this clone: Antigen: not known.

The rearrangement links TRBV7-8 to TRBJ2-1, with 9 bases aligning to TRBD1. The TCR was taken from a woman aged 50 to 60 in good health and CMV-seropositive. The sequenced material came from PBMCs. In nucleotides, the CDR3 is TGTGCCAGCAGCCCCCGGTTCCGGGACAGGGTTTCCAATGAGCAGTTCTTC. Its translation: CASSPRFRDRVSNEQFF.